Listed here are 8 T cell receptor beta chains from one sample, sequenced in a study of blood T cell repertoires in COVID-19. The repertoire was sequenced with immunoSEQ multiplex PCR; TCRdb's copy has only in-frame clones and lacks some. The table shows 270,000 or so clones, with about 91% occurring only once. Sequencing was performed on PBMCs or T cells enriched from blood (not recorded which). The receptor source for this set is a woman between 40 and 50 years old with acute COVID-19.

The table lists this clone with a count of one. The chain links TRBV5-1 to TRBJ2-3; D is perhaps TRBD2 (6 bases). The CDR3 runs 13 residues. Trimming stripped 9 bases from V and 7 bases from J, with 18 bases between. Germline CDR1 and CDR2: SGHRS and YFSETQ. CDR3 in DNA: TGCGCCATTGCGCGGGACGGCCCAAATACGCAGTATTTT. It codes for CAIARDGPNTQYF.

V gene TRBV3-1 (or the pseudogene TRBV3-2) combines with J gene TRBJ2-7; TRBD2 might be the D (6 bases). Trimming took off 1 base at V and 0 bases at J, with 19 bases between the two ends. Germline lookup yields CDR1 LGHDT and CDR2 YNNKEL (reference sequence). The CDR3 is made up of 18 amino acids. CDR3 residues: CASSQVRRGGGFSYEQYF. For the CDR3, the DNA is TGTGCCAGCAGCCAAGTACGGAGGGGTGGAGGATTCTCCTACGAGCAGTACTTC.

Here the CDR3 reads CASSPKQAYNEQFF. The CDR3 bases are TGTGCCAGCAGTCCGAAACAAGCCTACAATGAGCAGTTCTTC. This chain links TRBV6-2 or TRBV6-3 with TRBJ2-1; no reliable D call. This CDR3 has 14 residues. Deletions cut 5 bases from V and 2 bases from J, with 10 bases between. Germline-derived CDR1 and CDR2 are MNHEY and SVGEGT.

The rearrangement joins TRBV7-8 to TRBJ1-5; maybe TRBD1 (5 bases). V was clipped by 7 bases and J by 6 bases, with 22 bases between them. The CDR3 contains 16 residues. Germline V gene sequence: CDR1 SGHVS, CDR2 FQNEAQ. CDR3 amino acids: CASTPAGGGFTQPQHF. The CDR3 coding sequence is TGTGCCAGCACCCCAGCGGGGGGTGGGTTTACTCAGCCCCAGCATTTT.

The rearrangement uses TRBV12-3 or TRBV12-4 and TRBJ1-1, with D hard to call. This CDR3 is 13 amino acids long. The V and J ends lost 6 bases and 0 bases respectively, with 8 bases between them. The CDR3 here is CASRLGMNTEAFF. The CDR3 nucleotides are TGTGCCAGCAGGCTCGGGATGAACACTGAAGCTTTCTTT.

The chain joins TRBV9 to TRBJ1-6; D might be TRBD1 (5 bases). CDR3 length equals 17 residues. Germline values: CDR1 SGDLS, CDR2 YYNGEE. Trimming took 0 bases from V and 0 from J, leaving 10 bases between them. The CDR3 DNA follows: TGTGCCAGCAGCGTAGGTGGGGGGAGCTCCTATAATTCACCCCTCCACTTT. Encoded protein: CASSVGGGSSYNSPLHF. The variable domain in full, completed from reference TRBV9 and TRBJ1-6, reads DSGVTQTPKHLITATGQRVTLRCSPRSGDLSVYWYQQSLDQGLQFLIQYYNGEERAKGNILERFSAQQFPDLHSELNLSSLELGDSALYFCASSVGGGSSYNSPLHFGNGTRLTVT.

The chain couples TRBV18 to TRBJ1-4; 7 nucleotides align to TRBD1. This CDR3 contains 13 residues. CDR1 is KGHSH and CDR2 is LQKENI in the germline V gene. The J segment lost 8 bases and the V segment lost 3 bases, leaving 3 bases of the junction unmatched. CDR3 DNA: TGTGCCAGCTCACCCGGGACAGTCGAAAAACTGTTTTTT. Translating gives CASSPGTVEKLFF.

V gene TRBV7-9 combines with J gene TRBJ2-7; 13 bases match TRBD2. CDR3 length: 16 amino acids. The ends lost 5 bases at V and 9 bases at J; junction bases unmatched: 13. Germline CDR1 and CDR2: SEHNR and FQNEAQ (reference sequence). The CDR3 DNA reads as TGTGCCAGCAGCCCATACGGGACTAGCGGGAACCCTTCGCAGTACTTC. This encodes CASSPYGTSGNPSQYF.